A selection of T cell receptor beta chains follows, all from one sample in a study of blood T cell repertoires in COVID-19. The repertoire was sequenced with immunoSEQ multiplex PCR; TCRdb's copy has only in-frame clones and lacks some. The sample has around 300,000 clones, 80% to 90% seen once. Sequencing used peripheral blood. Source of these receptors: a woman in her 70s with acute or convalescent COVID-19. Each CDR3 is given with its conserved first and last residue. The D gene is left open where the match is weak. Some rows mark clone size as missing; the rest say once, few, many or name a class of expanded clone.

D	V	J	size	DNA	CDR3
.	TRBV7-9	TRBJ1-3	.	TGTGCCAGCAGCTTAAACAGCCAGCTCTATGGAAACACCATATATTTT	CASSLNSQLYGNTIYF
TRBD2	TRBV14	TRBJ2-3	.	TGTGCCAGCAGTCGACTAGCGCGGATCACAGATACGCAGTATTTT	CASSRLARITDTQYF
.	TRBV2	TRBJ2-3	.	TGTGCCAGCTCCCGAGGCCAGTACACCACGCAGTATTTT	CASSRGQYTTQYF
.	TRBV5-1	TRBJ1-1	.	TGCGCCAGCAGCTTATCAGGGCGTACTGAAGCTTTCTTT	CASSLSGRTEAFF
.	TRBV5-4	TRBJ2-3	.	TGTGCCAGCAGCTTGGAGGCCGGGGGTACCACAGATACGCAGTATTTT	CASSLEAGGTTDTQYF
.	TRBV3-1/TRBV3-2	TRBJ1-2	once	TGTGCCAGCCGCGGACGGGGGTCGTTTTATGGCTACACCTTC	CASRGRGSFYGYTF
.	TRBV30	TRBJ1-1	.	TGTGCCTGGAGTGTGATCGCGACTGAAGCTTTCTTT	CAWSVIATEAFF
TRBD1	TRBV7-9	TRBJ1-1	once	TGTGCCAGCAGCCCACAGGGGAGGAAGAACACTGAAGCTTTCTTT	CASSPQGRKNTEAFF
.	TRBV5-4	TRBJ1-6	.	TGTGCCAGCAGCTTGGGGGGGAGGGCGAATTCACCCCTCCACTTT	CASSLGGRANSPLHF
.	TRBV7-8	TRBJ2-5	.	TGTGCCAGCAGCGTACCCCAGGGGGGATGGGAGACCCAGTACTTC	CASSVPQGGWETQYF
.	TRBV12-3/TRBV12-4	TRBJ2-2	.	TGTGCCAGCCGGGGGGCCGGCACCGGGGAGCTGTTTTTT	CASRGAGTGELFF
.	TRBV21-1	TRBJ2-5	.	TGTGCCAGCAGCGGGGCAGGGGAGACCCAGTACTTC	CASSGAGETQYF
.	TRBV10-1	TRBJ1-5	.	TGCGCCGGTCGACAGCGTGATCAGCCCCAGCATTTT	CAGRQRDQPQHF
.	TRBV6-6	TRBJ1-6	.	TGTGCCAGCAGTTCCCTAGAGAGCTCCTATAATTCACCCCTCCACTTT	CASSSLESSYNSPLHF
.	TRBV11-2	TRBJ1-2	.	TGTGCCAGCAGCTCCTCAGGGCCAACCCCCACCTTC	CASSSSGPTPTF
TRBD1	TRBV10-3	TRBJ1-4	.	TGTGCCATCGGACAGGGAGCTAATGAAAAACTGTTTTTT	CAIGQGANEKLFF
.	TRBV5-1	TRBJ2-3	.	TGCGCCAGCAGCTTAGAGGAGACCGGAGGGGCCGATACGCAGTATTTT	CASSLEETGGADTQYF
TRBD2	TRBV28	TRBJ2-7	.	TGTGCCAGCAGTCCACTAGCGGGGGGGCGGGGACCCCTCGAGCAGTACTTC	CASSPLAGGRGPLEQYF
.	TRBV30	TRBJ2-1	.	TGTGCCTGGGGGAGGGGGGGTACCTACAATGAGCAGTTCTTC	CAWGRGGTYNEQFF
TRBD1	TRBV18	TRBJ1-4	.	TGTGCCAGCTCGACCGGGACAGGGGGTGAAAAACTGTTTTTT	CASSTGTGGEKLFF
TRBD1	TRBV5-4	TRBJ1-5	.	TGTGCCAGCAGCTGGGACAGGAGACAGCCCCAGCATTTT	CASSWDRRQPQHF
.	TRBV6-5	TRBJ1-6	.	TGTGCCAGCAGTTACTTGGCGGATAATTCACCCCTCCACTTT	CASSYLADNSPLHF
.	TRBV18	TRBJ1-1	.	TGTGCCAGCTCAGAAGGGGTAGGAGCTTTCTTT	CASSEGVGAFF
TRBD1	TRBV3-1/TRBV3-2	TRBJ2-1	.	TGTGCCAGCAGCCCCGCCCGCGCCCGACAGGGGGCTCATGAGCAGTTCTTC	CASSPARARQGAHEQFF
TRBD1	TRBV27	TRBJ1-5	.	TGTGCCAGCAGTCCGCGGGACAGGGGGCGCGGTCAGCCCCAGCATTTT	CASSPRDRGRGQPQHF
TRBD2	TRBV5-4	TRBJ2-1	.	TGTGCCAGCAGCCTGCCGACGGGGGGAGATCAGTTCTTC	CASSLPTGGDQFF
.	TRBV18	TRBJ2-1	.	TGTGCCAGCTCACCACCGATTTCTTACAGGAGCTCCTACAATGAGCAGTTCTTC	CASSPPISYRSSYNEQFF
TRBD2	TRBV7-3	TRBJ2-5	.	TGTGCCAGCAGCTACGGGACTAGCGGGGAAGAGACCCAGTACTTC	CASSYGTSGEETQYF
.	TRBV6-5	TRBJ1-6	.	TGTGCCAGCAGTTATGGGGAGGGGACACGAAATTCACCCCTCCACTTT	CASSYGEGTRNSPLHF
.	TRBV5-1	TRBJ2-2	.	TGCGCCAGCAGCTTCTCAGGGGACACCGGGGAGCTGTTTTTT	CASSFSGDTGELFF
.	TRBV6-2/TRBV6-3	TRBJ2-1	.	TGTGCCAGCAGTTATCAGAATGAGCAGTTCTTC	CASSYQNEQFF
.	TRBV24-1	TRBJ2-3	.	TGTGCCACCGCAACAGGGCCAGATACGCAGTATTTT	CATATGPDTQYF
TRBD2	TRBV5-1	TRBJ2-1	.	TGCGCCAGCAGCTTGGGTCCAGCGGGGGGAGACGAGCAGTTCTTC	CASSLGPAGGDEQFF